Listed here are 28 T cell receptor beta chains from one sample, sequenced in a study of spatial heterogeneity in lung cancer. TCRdb redid the calling of the 5' RACE reads with MiXCR, one entry per CDR3 protein. The sample lists about 32,000 distinct CDR3 sequences, more than 9% occurring once. Time point in this sample: blood at routine non-recurrence follow-up after resection. The specimen was PBMCs, collected at follow-up. These receptor sequences come from a female donor with early-stage non-small cell lung cancer.

The V call is TRBV7-9, the J call TRBJ1-1, with D maybe TRBD1 (6 bases). Per the germline V gene, CDR1 is SEHNR and CDR2 is FQNEAQ (reference sequence). The V end lost 8 bases, the J end lost 4 bases, and 14 bases lay between the germline ends. The CDR3 is 13 amino acids. The CDR3 sequence: CASQGRGSTEAFF. The DNA for the CDR3 is TGTGCCAGCCAAGGAAGGGGGAGCACTGAAGCTTTCTTT.

A few counts support this clonotype. The rearrangement links TRBV6-2 or TRBV6-3 to TRBJ2-7; 7 nucleotides line up with TRBD2. Germline V gene sequence: CDR1 MNHEY, CDR2 SVGEGT. The CDR3 is 14 residues long. V shed 5 bases, J shed 2 bases, and the junction held 6 bases outside the gene matches. The CDR3 reads CASSTPGGTYEQYF. DNA for the CDR3: TGTGCCAGCAGTACCCCCGGGGGGACCTACGAGCAGTACTTC.

This clonotype was seen repeatedly, ten times or more. V is TRBV12-3 or TRBV12-4 and J is TRBJ1-1; no definite D call. There are 13 residues in the CDR3. The V end was cut by 2 bases, the J end by 1 base, with 5 bases between. CDR3 DNA: TGTGCCAGCAGTTTATCCCAGAACACTGAAGCTTTCTTT. Residues: CASSLSQNTEAFF.

The table lists this clonotype with a few counts. This sequence joins TRBV6-2 or TRBV6-3 and TRBJ2-7, with D tentatively TRBD1 (5 bases). The germline V and J ends were trimmed by 6 bases and 3 bases, with 12 bases remaining between them. The germline V gene has CDR1 MNHEY and CDR2 SVGEGT. The CDR3 covers 13 residues. The CDR3 region is CASSLGPIYEQYF. The CDR3 DNA reads TGTGCCAGCAGCTTGGGGCCGATCTACGAGCAGTACTTC.

In its sample, this clonotype was seen many times. This rearrangement joins TRBV3-1 to TRBJ1-6; D unclear. V shed 4 bases and J shed 5 bases, with 12 bases lying between them. The CDR3 loop spans 15 amino acids. Germline V gene sequence: CDR1 LGHDT, CDR2 YNNKEL (reference sequence). In DNA, the CDR3 is TGTGCCAGCAGCCTGACGGCAGGTAATAATTCACCCCTCCACTTT. This codes for CASSLTAGNNSPLHF.

The gene calls are TRBV11-2 and TRBJ2-1; D not certain. V was trimmed by 9 bases and J by 2 bases, leaving 11 bases between them. This CDR3 spans 13 amino acids. The V gene's germline CDR1 is SGHAT and CDR2 FQNNGV. CDR3 protein: CASVRRAYNEQFF. In DNA, the CDR3 is TGTGCCAGTGTGCGGCGTGCCTACAATGAGCAGTTCTTC.

This clonotype was seen a handful of times. The chain couples TRBV5-1 to TRBJ2-7; D is unresolved. Deletions cut 0 bases from V and 3 bases from J, with 7 bases between. The germline V gene has CDR1 SGHRS and CDR2 YFSETQ. The CDR3 spans 13 residues. The CDR3, as DNA: TGCGCCAGCAGCTTGGGAACTTTCTACGAGCAGTACTTC. This encodes CASSLGTFYEQYF.

This clonotype was seen only a few times. The chain employs TRBV5-6 and TRBJ1-1, with D maybe TRBD1 (6 bases). The germline V and J ends were trimmed by 0 bases and 8 bases, with 11 bases remaining between them. Germline loops: CDR1 SGHDT, CDR2 YYEEEE. The CDR3 consists of 13 residues. CDR3 residues: CASSLGSGEEAFF. The DNA for the CDR3 is TGTGCCAGCAGCTTGGGTTCAGGGGAAGAAGCTTTCTTT. The whole variable domain, filled in from reference TRBV5-6 and TRBJ1-1, reads DAGVTQSPTHLIKTRGQQVTLRCSPKSGHDTVSWYQQALGQGPQFIFQYYEEEERQRGNFPDRFSGHQFPNYSSELNVNALLLGDSALYLCASSLGSGEEAFFGQGTRLTVV.

This clonotype was found many times. The chain is built from TRBV29-1 and TRBJ2-2; D uncertain. The V end lost 4 bases, the J end lost 8 bases, and 14 bases lay between the germline ends. The CDR3 contains 13 residues. Looked up from germline, CDR1 is SQVTM and CDR2 is ANQGSEA. CDR3 coding DNA: TGCAGCGTTGGGACCCAAATATCTGGGGAGCTGTTTTTT. This gives the protein CSVGTQISGELFF.

The sample holds many counts of this clonotype. The chain uses TRBV7-8 and TRBJ2-5; D possibly uses TRBD1 or TRBD2 (5 bases each). Trimming left V 3 bases short and J 1 base short, with 21 bases between. The germline V gene encodes CDR1 SGHVS and CDR2 FQNEAQ. This CDR3 has 18 amino acids. The CDR3 nucleotides are TGTGCCAGCAGCTTGAGAGGGTGGCAGGGTAAACTCCAAGAGACCCAGTACTTC. Residues: CASSLRGWQGKLQETQYF.

The table lists this clonotype with many counts. The chain carries TRBV2 and TRBJ2-7; 11 bases are shared with TRBD1. This CDR3 has 16 amino acids. CDR1 is SNHLY and CDR2 is FYNNEI in the germline V gene. Germline trimming cut 1 base from V and 4 bases from J; bases unmatched to any gene: 6. The CDR3 region is CASSEVRGQGAYEQYF. The CDR3 nucleotides are TGTGCCAGCAGTGAAGTTCGAGGACAGGGGGCGTACGAGCAGTACTTC.

This clonotype has a count of ten or more. The rearrangement uses TRBV4-1 and TRBJ2-6; D uncertain. Germline V lookup: CDR1 MGHRA, CDR2 YSYEKL. The CDR3 length is 14 residues. The germline V and J ends were trimmed by 3 bases and 4 bases, with 7 bases remaining between them. The CDR3 sequence is CASSQQSGANVLTF. The CDR3 DNA follows: TGCGCCAGCAGCCAGCAGTCCGGGGCCAACGTCCTGACTTTC.

This clonotype has just a few counts. The chain joins TRBV7-3 to TRBJ2-1, with 7 bases lining up with TRBD2. With 4 bases clipped from V and 8 bases from J, the junction kept 11 bases outside the gene matches. CDR1 and CDR2 from the germline V gene are SGHTA and FQGTGA. The CDR3 consists of 15 residues. The CDR3 loop reads CASSSPGLGGDEQFF. CDR3 coding DNA: TGTGCCAGCAGCTCCCCGGGACTGGGAGGGGATGAGCAGTTCTTC.

This clonotype was detected ten times or more. This sequence joins TRBV6-5 and TRBJ2-6; no clear D gene. The germline V gene encodes CDR1 MNHEY and CDR2 SVGAGI. The CDR3 has 14 amino acids. Trimming stripped 6 bases from V and 1 base from J, with 7 bases between. In nucleotides, the CDR3 is TGTGCCAGCAGAGAGCGATCTGGGGCCAACGTCCTGACTTTC. The encoded protein is CASRERSGANVLTF.

This clonotype occurred many times. The chain combines TRBV11-2 with TRBJ2-7; D not certain. V lost 4 bases and J 3 bases, leaving 4 bases between the germline ends. From germline, CDR1 is SGHAT and CDR2 FQNNGV. This CDR3 contains 11 residues. CDR3 region: CASSSNYEQYF. CDR3 nucleotides: TGTGCCAGCAGCTCAAACTACGAGCAGTACTTC.

This clonotype was observed many times. This sequence joins TRBV29-1 and TRBJ2-2, with D hard to call. The CDR3 length is 12 residues. Deletions cut 3 bases from V and 6 bases from J, with 8 bases between. The V gene's germline CDR1 is SQVTM and CDR2 ANQGSEA. CDR3 sequence reads: CSVEVRAGELFF. In DNA form, the CDR3 reads TGCAGCGTTGAGGTCCGAGCCGGGGAGCTGTTTTTT.

Ten or more counts support this clonotype. V and J are TRBV6-4 and TRBJ2-1; TRBD2 might be the D (7 bases). V lost 3 bases to trimming and J lost 2 bases, with 11 bases between them. Germline CDR1 and CDR2: MRHNA and SNTAGT. The CDR3 covers 15 residues. CDR3 bases: TGTGCCAGCAGTGAGGAGGGGGGGCCCTACAATGAGCAGTTCTTC. Translating gives CASSEEGGPYNEQFF.

This clonotype was detected only a few times. V is TRBV6-4 and J is TRBJ2-2; D gene ambiguous. Germline lookup yields CDR1 MRHNA and CDR2 SNTAGT. The CDR3 contains 13 residues. Trimming removed 4 bases from V and 7 bases from J, with 10 bases in between. CDR3 sequence reads: CASSGSGDGELFF. The CDR3 region has the DNA TGTGCCAGCAGTGGAAGTGGTGACGGGGAGCTGTTTTTT.

This clonotype occurred a few times. The chain uses TRBV5-6 and TRBJ1-6, with 9 bases aligning to TRBD1. Trimming took 5 bases from V and 3 from J; bases not matched to a gene: 9. The CDR3 extends over 17 amino acids. CDR1 is SGHDT, CDR2 YYEEEE, per germline. In nucleotides, the CDR3 is TGTGCCAGCAGTTGGTCTGACAGGGGGTACTATAATTCACCCCTCCACTTT. This gives the protein CASSWSDRGYYNSPLHF.

Ten or more counts support this clonotype. The chain joins TRBV7-2 to TRBJ2-2, with no clear D. The CDR3 runs to 14 residues. Germline CDR1 SGHTA, CDR2 FQGNSA. V lost 5 bases to trimming and J lost 5 bases, with 12 bases between them. The CDR3, as DNA: TGTGCCAGCAGCCCGGGCGGCGCGACCGGGGAGCTGTTTTTT. Protein: CASSPGGATGELFF.

Ten or more counts support this clonotype. No conserved phenylalanine or tryptophan is present at the end of the CDR3, so a read error is the likely explanation. The DNA is left out, because the CDR3 cannot be placed on it with certainty; the CDR3 is given as TCRdb lists it. This rearrangement joins TRBV5-8 to TRBJ2-3; TRBD2 is taken as the D call from the table, unchecked against the DNA. CDR1 is SGHTS and CDR2 is YDEGEE in the germline V gene. The CDR3 has 14 amino acids, counting both end residues. This CDR3 is CASSRGLAGESPAS.

This clonotype was seen at least ten times. The V and J genes are TRBV28 and TRBJ2-7; D is perhaps TRBD2 (6 bases). The CDR3 length is 14 residues. Between the trimmed V and J ends, which lost 2 bases and 3 bases, there was a span of 11 bases. Germline V gene lookup returns CDR1 MDHEN and CDR2 SYDVKM. For the CDR3, the DNA is TGTGCCAGCAGTTTACGGGACTTAGACTACGAGCAGTACTTC. Its protein is CASSLRDLDYEQYF.

At least ten counts were recorded for this clonotype. The chain is built from TRBV12-3 or TRBV12-4 and TRBJ2-7; D is perhaps TRBD2 (5 bases). The CDR3 consists of 14 residues. V dropped 6 bases and J dropped 0 bases, with 12 bases sitting between them. The CDR3 DNA sequence: TGTGCCAGCAGACGGGAATCTTCCTCCTACGAGCAGTACTTC. Translation: CASRRESSSYEQYF.

Ten or more counts support this clonotype. The chain is built from TRBV5-1 and TRBJ1-6; D is unresolved. Germline CDR1 is SGHRS and CDR2 is YFSETQ. V was shortened by 5 bases and J by 7 bases, with 10 bases between the two germline ends. The CDR3 has 13 residues. The chain's CDR3 is CASSPDGNSPLHF. The CDR3 DNA reads TGCGCCAGCAGTCCGGACGGCAATTCACCCCTCCACTTT.

The V call is TRBV20-1, the J call TRBJ2-7; D unresolved. Germline V gene lookup returns CDR1 DFQATT and CDR2 SNEGSKA (reference sequence). The CDR3 has 13 amino acids. Trimming stripped 4 bases from V and 1 base from J, with 11 bases between. CDR3 sequence reads: CSAKDLSSYEQYF. For the CDR3, the DNA is TGCAGTGCTAAAGACCTATCTTCCTACGAGCAGTACTTC.

The chain combines TRBV28 with TRBJ2-1, with 8 bases matching TRBD1. Germline V lookup: CDR1 MDHEN, CDR2 SYDVKM. The ends lost 10 bases at V and 7 bases at J; junction bases unmatched: 6. The CDR3 extends over 12 amino acids. The CDR3 region has the DNA TGTGCCACCAGGGGGCAGAATAATGAGCAGTTCTTC. Translation: CATRGQNNEQFF. Together with reference TRBV28 and TRBJ2-1, the CDR3 gives the full variable domain: DVKVTQSSRYLVKRTGEKVFLECVQDMDHENMFWYRQDPGLGLRLIYFSYDVKMKEKGDIPEGYSVSREKKERFSLILESASTNQTSMYLCATRGQNNEQFFGPGTRLTVL.

This clonotype was detected many times. CDR3 amino acids: CASSIPGQGFHEQYF. The CDR3 DNA is TGTGCCAGTAGTATCCCGGGACAGGGGTTCCACGAGCAGTACTTC. The V gene is TRBV19, the J gene TRBJ2-7, with TRBD1 identical over 10 bases. The CDR3 covers 15 residues. V was pared by 3 bases and J by 5 bases, with 7 bases of the junction left unmatched. Germline values: CDR1 LNHDA, CDR2 SQIVND (reference sequence). The full variable domain, its missing parts supplied by reference TRBV19 and TRBJ2-7, is DGGITQSPKYLFRKEGQNVTLSCEQNLNHDAMYWYRQDPGQGLRLIYYSQIVNDFQKGDIAEGYSVSREKKESFPLTVTSAQKNPTAFYLCASSIPGQGFHEQYFGPGTRLTVT.

This clonotype was counted many times. The CDR3 DNA sequence: TGTGCCAGCAGCCAGCCGGGAGAGCGGCTTTTTTTT. Translation: CASSQPGERLFF. The rearrangement links TRBV3-1 to TRBJ1-4; no definite D call. V was clipped by 3 bases and J by 17 bases, with 16 bases between them. This CDR3 has 12 residues. Germline values: CDR1 LGHDT, CDR2 YNNKEL (reference sequence).